This entry is about one T cell receptor beta chain. Its target is unknown. Noted time point: 2014-2015 season, pre-vaccination. Cells are cTfh (non-naive CD4+CXCR5+PD-1+), split by ICOS and CD38 into double-positive or double-negative. The sample comes from a study of follicular helper T cells after annual influenza vaccination. The CDR3 extends over 16 amino acids. From germline, CDR1 is SGHRS and CDR2 YFSETQ. V dropped 4 bases and J dropped 4 bases, with 17 bases sitting between them. Method: immunoSEQ multiplex PCR; TCRdb's copy keeps in-frame clones and lacks some. The sample lists a few thousand clones; more than 65% were seen once. Overall study results and limits: ICOS+CD38+ cTfh clonality tracked population frequency, and its change tracked circulating plasmablast change.

This clonotype originated in an adult who received the influenza vaccine. Sequences were derived from CXCR5+ CD38- circulating T follicular helper cells from blood, sampled on the day of influenza vaccination. Documented subset: circulating Tfh, non-naive CD4+CXCR5+PD-1+ (ICOS+CD38+ or ICOS-CD38-). The rearrangement uses TRBV5-1 and TRBJ2-2, with D tentatively TRBD1 or TRBD2 (6 bases each). CDR3 DNA: TGCGCCAGCAGCCTCCTCGGGGGCTCGGGCACCGGGGAGCTGTTTTTT. It translates to CASSLLGGSGTGELFF.